These 18 T cell receptor beta chains originate from one sample sequenced in a study of cytomegalovirus exposure and HLA in healthy donors. Primers for the PCR totalled 60 Vbeta and 13 Jbeta. Libraries were prepared by immunoSEQ multiplex PCR; TCRdb keeps only in-frame clonotypes and omits some of them. The table includes tens of thousands of clones, roughly 83% detected once. The sequencing sample was made of PBMCs. The source is a man aged 30 to 45 in good health and CMV-seronegative.

The rearrangement joins TRBV4-2 to TRBJ2-3, with a possible D match to TRBD2 (6 bases). V lost 0 bases, J lost 3 bases, and 13 bases lay in between. Germline loops: CDR1 LGHNA, CDR2 YNFKEQ. This CDR3 region has 16 residues. For the CDR3, the DNA is TGTGCCAGCAGCCAAGATCTTTCGCGGGATACAGATACGCAGTATTTT. This translates into CASSQDLSRDTDTQYF.

The chain couples TRBV4-1 to TRBJ2-4, with a weak D call TRBD2 (5 bases). Germline values: CDR1 MGHRA, CDR2 YSYEKL. Deletions cut 0 bases from V and 1 base from J, with 13 bases between. The CDR3 is made up of 17 amino acids. CDR3 loop: CASSQDLDYGAKNIQYF. The CDR3 nucleotides read TGCGCCAGCAGCCAAGATCTCGACTATGGGGCCAAAAACATTCAGTACTTC.

CDR3 in DNA: TGTGCCAGCAGCCTAGCGGGAGCGGCGGAGACCCAGTACTTC. Its protein is CASSLAGAAETQYF. The rearrangement uses TRBV5-6 and TRBJ2-5, with 10 bases lining up with TRBD2. Germline V gives CDR1 SGHDT, CDR2 YYEEEE. The length of the CDR3 is 14 residues. Unmatched junction bases numbered 5, after V lost 4 bases and J lost 5 bases.

This rearrangement joins TRBV7-9 to TRBJ2-7; TRBD2 matches 11 bases. Germline CDR1 and CDR2: SEHNR and FQNEAQ (reference sequence). V was pared by 5 bases and J by 13 bases, with 10 bases of the junction left unmatched. CDR3 length: 13 amino acids. The CDR3 is CASSPTLLAGDYF. The CDR3 DNA follows: TGTGCCAGCAGCCCCACCCTACTAGCGGGAGATTACTTC.

This clone showed up just once. The chain combines TRBV30 with TRBJ2-1; no reliable D call. V gave up 7 bases and J gave up 0 bases, with 10 bases separating them. This CDR3 is built from 13 residues. CDR1 GTSNPN and CDR2 SVGIG come from the germline V gene (reference sequence). The CDR3 region has the DNA TGTGCCTTCACGAAGAGCTCCTACAATGAGCAGTTCTTC. This gives the protein CAFTKSSYNEQFF.

The gene calls are TRBV12-2 and TRBJ2-1; the listed D gene, TRBD2, was not tested against the DNA. TRBV12-2 is tagged as a pseudogene. This CDR3 is built from 13 residues. The CDR3 region is CASRGGVNNEQFF. CDR3 coding DNA: TGTGCAAGTCGCGGGGGGGTTAACAATGAGCAGTTCTTC.

This sequence joins TRBV14 and TRBJ2-5, with 9 bases identical to TRBD1. Germline loops: CDR1 SGHDN, CDR2 FVKESK. The CDR3 contains 14 residues. Germline trimming cut 4 bases from V and 4 bases from J; bases unmatched to any gene: 4. CDR3: CASSPGTGPETQYF. CDR3 nucleotides: TGTGCCAGCAGCCCGGGGACAGGGCCAGAGACCCAGTACTTC.

The chain couples TRBV4-3 to TRBJ2-1; weak D call: TRBD2 (5 bases). Trimming shortened V by 2 bases and J by 6 bases, and 11 bases separated the two germline ends. Germline V CDR1 and CDR2: LGHNA, YSLEER. The CDR3 covers 14 residues. The CDR3 is CASSQNTRLNEQFF. CDR3 bases: TGCGCCAGCAGCCAAAATACTAGACTCAATGAGCAGTTCTTC.

This clone was found a few times. CDR3 nucleotides: TGTGCCAGCAGTTACTCGACAGAAAATGAAAAACTGTTTTTT. This encodes CASSYSTENEKLFF. The rearrangement uses TRBV6-5 and TRBJ1-4, with a tentative D call TRBD1 (5 bases). The germline gives CDR1 MNHEY, CDR2 SVGAGI. Trimming took 0 bases from V and 5 from J, leaving 7 bases between them. CDR3 length equals 14 residues.

The chain recombines TRBV29-1 with TRBJ1-2; 7 nucleotides match TRBD1. This CDR3 comprises 14 residues. Unmatched junction bases numbered 8, after V lost 6 bases and J lost 1 base. Per the germline V gene, CDR1 is SQVTM and CDR2 is ANQGSEA. In nucleotides, the CDR3 is TGCAGCGTCCTCCGGGACAGAGTTAACTATGGCTACACCTTC. Protein product: CSVLRDRVNYGYTF.

The rearrangement joins TRBV11-2 to TRBJ2-7, with 7 positions matching TRBD2. This CDR3 comprises 15 residues. Germline V gene lookup returns CDR1 SGHAT and CDR2 FQNNGV. V shed 4 bases, J shed 10 bases, and the junction held 16 bases outside the gene matches. Written as DNA, the CDR3 is TGTGCCAGCAGCTCCTTGGGCTTGACGGGAGGCCTCCAGTACTTC. Protein product: CASSSLGLTGGLQYF.

The chain combines TRBV7-8 with TRBJ1-1; TRBD1 matches at 10 bases. Trimming removed 5 bases from V and 3 bases from J; junction bases left unmatched: 6. CDR3 length: 15 residues. The germline gives CDR1 SGHVS, CDR2 FQNEAQ. As DNA, the CDR3 is TGTGCCAGCAGCGCCGACAGGGGGCAGGACACTGAAGCTTTCTTT. Its translation: CASSADRGQDTEAFF.

This chain joins TRBV9 and TRBJ1-4; 10 positions match TRBD1. This CDR3 region has 15 residues. The V segment lost 3 bases and the J segment 5 bases; nucleotides outside the gene matches: 4. In germline, CDR1 is SGDLS, CDR2 YYNGEE. CDR3 amino acids: CASSATGGRNEKLFF. In DNA form, the CDR3 reads TGTGCCAGCAGCGCGACAGGGGGCAGGAATGAAAAACTGTTTTTT.

The chain combines TRBV6-6 with TRBJ2-5, with a weak D call TRBD2 (6 bases). V was clipped by 0 bases and J by 12 bases, with 17 bases between them. The CDR3 contains 14 residues. From germline, CDR1 is MNHNY and CDR2 SVGAGI (reference sequence). CDR3 in amino acids: CASSYSRGLEGKYF. CDR3 DNA: TGTGCCAGCAGTTACTCGAGAGGCCTGGAGGGGAAGTACTTC.

The chain is built from TRBV4-3 and TRBJ2-5; D unclear. Germline assignment: CDR1 LGHNA and CDR2 YSLEER. V was shortened by 0 bases and J by 1 base, with 9 bases between the two germline ends. The CDR3 runs to 15 residues. The CDR3 loop reads CASSQDRNSQETQYF. The CDR3 DNA is TGCGCCAGCAGCCAAGATCGAAACAGCCAAGAGACCCAGTACTTC.

This chain links TRBV11-3 with TRBJ2-3; TRBD2 aligns across 8 bases. This CDR3 region has 17 residues. V shed 5 bases, J shed 0 bases, and the junction held 10 bases outside the gene matches. CDR1 and CDR2 from the germline V gene are SGHNT and YENEEA. The CDR3 bases are TGTGCCAGCAGCCTAGGGGTAGCGGGGTCGAGCACAGATACGCAGTATTTT. It specifies CASSLGVAGSSTDTQYF.

This clone was recorded only once. The rearrangement uses TRBV6-1 and TRBJ1-5; TRBD1 aligns across 7 bases. The CDR3 contains 14 residues. Germline assignment: CDR1 MNHNS and CDR2 SASEGT. The V gene end was trimmed by 3 bases and the J gene end by 3 bases; junction bases not matched to a gene: 2. CDR3 amino acids: CASSEGQPNQPQHF. The CDR3 nucleotides are TGTGCCAGCAGTGAGGGACAGCCCAATCAGCCCCAGCATTTT.

The chain carries TRBV4-1 and TRBJ2-1; 8 bases are a match to TRBD2. With 1 base clipped from V and 8 bases from J, the junction kept 10 bases outside the gene matches. The CDR3 runs to 16 residues. Germline V gene lookup returns CDR1 MGHRA and CDR2 YSYEKL. CDR3 sequence reads: CASSQVTAGGGYEQFF. The DNA of the CDR3 is TGCGCCAGCAGCCAAGTAACGGCGGGGGGTGGCTATGAGCAGTTCTTC.